This T cell receptor beta chain emerged from a study of human T cells and chemical hapten exposure. Trimming pared 6 bases from V and 3 bases from J, leaving 14 bases between. Germline CDR1 LGHNA, CDR2 YNFKEQ. The CDR3 length is 14 residues. TCRdb independently ran MiXCR on the RACE reads; one entry per CDR3 protein. Here the sample spans some 400,000 distinct CDR3 sequences, about 4.4% being singletons. The sample's time point: patch test 1, 2 weeks after DPC sensitization. Treatment given: therapeutic diphenylcyclopropenone sensitization with weekly scalp DPC. Blood collection happened ahead of applying each patch test.

The rearrangement uses TRBV4-2 and TRBJ1-2; D remains ambiguous. The sequence was obtained from a woman in her forties or fifties with alopecia areata. Some clones in this sample may be carry-over from other donors' samples. Specimen: whole blood, collected in connection with sensitization to the hapten diphenylcyclopropenone (DPC). CDR3 nucleotides: TGTGCCAGCAGGACACTTGAGAGTTACTATGGCTACACCTTC. This gives the protein CASRTLESYYGYTF.